The 29 T cell receptor beta chains given below trace back to one sample, sequenced in a study of neurological immune-mediated disorders. TCRdb independently ran MiXCR on the 5' RACE reads; one entry per CDR3 protein. This sample has about 62,000 distinct CDR3 sequences, with around 3.8% found just once. Material: PBMCs. The receptor source for this set is a woman between 50 and 59 years old with multiple sclerosis.

In its sample, this clonotype was seen a few times. Given a much more abundant clone one base away, this may be a read error. The V gene is TRBV3-1, the J gene TRBJ1-5; unclear D gene. CDR3 size: 13 residues. V lost 4 bases and J lost 3, with 7 bases in between. CDR1 and CDR2 (germline): LGHDT, YNNKEL (reference sequence). In nucleotides, the CDR3 is TGTGCCAGCAGCCGGGAAAACAATCAGCCCCAGCATTTT. Amino acids: CASSRENNQPQHF.

This clonotype was seen many times. The chain joins TRBV20-1 to TRBJ1-3; D is uncertain. This CDR3 has 13 residues. Between the trimmed V and J ends, which lost 1 base and 2 bases, there was a span of 6 bases. Germline CDR1 DFQATT, CDR2 SNEGSKA (reference sequence). The chain's CDR3 is CSARGGTGNTIYF. For the CDR3, the DNA is TGCAGTGCTAGAGGGGGTACTGGAAACACCATATATTTT.

This clonotype was counted at least ten times. V and J are TRBV18 and TRBJ2-2, with D unclear. Germline V lookup: CDR1 KGHSH, CDR2 LQKENI. The length of the CDR3 is 14 residues. V lost 2 bases and J 2 bases, leaving 6 bases between the germline ends. The CDR3 loop reads CASSPERNTGELFF. Here the CDR3 DNA reads TGTGCCAGCTCACCAGAAAGAAACACCGGGGAGCTGTTTTTT. Filled out from reference TRBV18 and TRBJ2-2, the complete variable domain reads NAGVMQNPRHLVRRRGQEARLRCSPMKGHSHVYWYRQLPEEGLKFMVYLQKENIIDESGMPKERFSAEFPKEGPSILRIQQVVRGDSAAYFCASSPERNTGELFFGEGSRLTVL.

This clonotype came up many times. The V gene is TRBV7-2, the J gene TRBJ2-7; TRBD2 matches 7 bases. The germline gives CDR1 SGHTA, CDR2 FQGNSA. J was trimmed by 5 bases and V by 6 bases; bases with no gene match: 10. The CDR3 sequence is 14 residues long. The CDR3 loop is CASRELGGSDEQYF. CDR3 sequence (DNA): TGTGCCAGCAGAGAGCTGGGCGGGAGCGACGAGCAGTACTTC. The full variable domain, rest sourced from reference TRBV7-2 and TRBJ2-7, is GAGVSQSPSNKVTEKGKDVELRCDPISGHTALYWYRQSLGQGLEFLIYFQGNSAPDKSGLPSDRFSAERTGGSVSTLTIQRTQQEDSAVYLCASRELGGSDEQYFGPGTRLTVT.

In its sample, this clonotype was seen a few times. This chain uses TRBV7-9 with TRBJ2-1, with TRBD2 matching 8 bases. The germline V gene has CDR1 SEHNR and CDR2 FQNEAQ (reference sequence). V gave up 7 bases and J gave up 5 bases; unmatched junction bases: 4. CDR3 length equals 13 residues. The CDR3, as DNA: TGTGCCAGCAACCCGGGACTAGACAATGAGCAGTTCTTC. Translation: CASNPGLDNEQFF.

This clonotype was detected ten times or more. V gene TRBV6-2 or TRBV6-3 combines with J gene TRBJ1-5; D is unresolved. Trimming pared 7 bases from V and 7 bases from J, leaving 14 bases between. The CDR3 loop spans 13 amino acids. The germline CDR1 and CDR2 sequences are MNHEY and SVGEGT. CDR3 region: CASTPQVGQPQHF. The CDR3 DNA reads TGTGCCAGCACCCCCCAAGTTGGGCAGCCCCAGCATTTT.

This clonotype occurred many times. The chain employs TRBV5-5 and TRBJ1-1; D is uncertain. The V gene lost 2 bases and the J gene lost 5 bases, with 10 bases spanning the gap. The CDR3 is 13 residues long. Germline CDR1 SGHKS, CDR2 YYEKEE (reference sequence). Here the CDR3 reads CASSFAGNTEAFF. The DNA for the CDR3 is TGTGCCAGCAGCTTCGCCGGAAATACTGAAGCTTTCTTT.

This clonotype was seen only a few times. This may stem from a read error, because a much larger clone lies one nucleotide away. The chain carries TRBV7-6 and TRBJ2-7; D is possibly TRBD2 (6 bases). Germline V gene data show CDR1 as SGHVS and CDR2 as FNYEAQ. The CDR3 has 15 residues. The germline V and J ends were trimmed by 1 base and 2 bases, with 12 bases remaining between them. The CDR3 nucleotides read TGTGCCAGCAGCTTAGATCGGGGGACTGCCTACGAGCAGTACTTC. This translates into CASSLDRGTAYEQYF.

This clonotype was recorded at least ten times. The rearrangement links TRBV7-9 to TRBJ2-3, with D perhaps matching TRBD2 (6 bases). CDR1 is SEHNR and CDR2 is FQNEAQ in the germline V gene (reference sequence). The CDR3 is 16 residues long. The V end was cut by 5 bases, the J end by 4 bases, with 19 bases between. As DNA, the CDR3 is TGTGCCAGCAGCCCCGCGGACCCCAGGGAGGCAGATACGCAGTATTTT. It translates to CASSPADPREADTQYF.

This clonotype came up many times. CDR3: CASSLGGQGETEAFF. The CDR3 DNA follows: TGTGCCAGCAGCTTAGGGGGACAGGGGGAGACTGAAGCTTTCTTT. The chain joins TRBV7-8 to TRBJ1-1; TRBD1 aligns across 11 bases. Losses at the gene ends were 1 base for V and 5 bases for J; bases not matched to a gene: 3. Germline V gene data show CDR1 as SGHVS and CDR2 as FQNEAQ. This CDR3 comprises 15 residues.

This clonotype was recorded at least ten times. V usage is TRBV7-3 and J usage is TRBJ1-1, with 11 nucleotides matching TRBD1. Germline CDR1 reads SGHTA; CDR2 reads FQGTGA. This CDR3 spans 15 amino acids. J was trimmed by 2 bases and V by 2 bases; bases with no gene match: 1. The CDR3 sequence: CASSLGTGGNTEAFF. CDR3 DNA: TGTGCCAGCAGCTTAGGGACAGGGGGTAACACTGAAGCTTTCTTT. Drawing the rest from reference TRBV7-3 and TRBJ1-1, the complete variable domain is GAGVSQTPSNKVTEKGKYVELRCDPISGHTALYWYRQSLGQGPEFLIYFQGTGAADDSGLPNDRFFAVRPEGSVSTLKIQRTERGDSAVYLCASSLGTGGNTEAFFGQGTRLTVV.

This clonotype appeared many times. The V gene is TRBV10-3, the J gene TRBJ2-7, with 13 positions matching TRBD2. Germline assignment: CDR1 ENHRY and CDR2 SYGVKD. J lost 7 bases, V lost 2 bases, and 5 bases had no gene match. The CDR3 has 15 residues. The CDR3 loop reads CAISERGLAGEEQYF. In DNA form, the CDR3 reads TGTGCCATCAGTGAGAGAGGACTAGCGGGAGAGGAGCAGTACTTC.

This clonotype was seen at least ten times. This sequence joins TRBV15 and TRBJ2-7; no clear D. The CDR3 contains 16 residues. Germline CDR1 reads LNHNV; CDR2 reads YYDKDF (reference sequence). Trimming removed 0 bases at V and 0 bases at J, with 12 bases between. This CDR3 reads CATSRDVATASYEQYF. CDR3 DNA: TGTGCCACCAGCAGAGATGTGGCTACTGCCTCCTACGAGCAGTACTTC.

This clonotype came up a few times. V is TRBV6-2 or TRBV6-3 and J is TRBJ2-1; 10 positions match TRBD2. The CDR3 loop spans 14 amino acids. From germline, CDR1 is MNHEY and CDR2 SVGEGT. V was pared by 6 bases and J by 4 bases, with 3 bases of the junction left unmatched. The CDR3 here is CASREGLAYNEQFF. For the CDR3, the DNA is TGTGCCAGCAGAGAGGGACTAGCGTACAATGAGCAGTTCTTC.

This clonotype was detected many times. V gene TRBV7-8 combines with J gene TRBJ1-5; possibly TRBD1 for D (6 bases). CDR3 length equals 13 residues. Trimming cost V 4 bases and J 4 bases, with 8 bases left between them. Looked up from germline, CDR1 is SGHVS and CDR2 is FQNEAQ. Here the CDR3 reads CASSSDRNQPQHF. DNA of the CDR3: TGTGCCAGCAGCTCTGACAGGAATCAGCCCCAGCATTTT.

This clonotype was seen repeatedly, ten times or more. The rearrangement uses TRBV5-1 and TRBJ2-5; 8 nucleotides line up with TRBD2. The CDR3 has 15 residues. J was trimmed by 2 bases and V by 3 bases; bases with no gene match: 6. Germline V CDR1 and CDR2: SGHRS, YFSETQ. The CDR3 coding sequence is TGCGCCAGCAGCTGGCCGCGGGGGGAGCAAGAGACCCAGTACTTC. Its translation is CASSWPRGEQETQYF.

This clonotype has at least ten counts. The rearrangement joins TRBV24-1 to TRBJ1-5; D unresolved. V lost 5 bases and J 3 bases, leaving 10 bases between the germline ends. The CDR3 loop spans 14 amino acids. Germline CDR1 and CDR2: KGHDR and SFDVKD. The DNA for the CDR3 is TGTGCCACCAGTGCCGCGGGCTTCAATCAGCCCCAGCATTTT. Its translation: CATSAAGFNQPQHF.

This clonotype was seen repeatedly, ten times or more. The V gene is TRBV4-3, the J gene TRBJ1-2, with 9 bases that match TRBD1. V gave up 2 bases and J gave up 8 bases; unmatched junction bases: 3. From germline, CDR1 is LGHNA and CDR2 YSLEER. This CDR3 contains 13 residues. The CDR3 is CASSQRTGVGYTF. The DNA of the CDR3 is TGCGCCAGCAGCCAACGGACAGGGGTCGGCTACACCTTC.

In its sample, this clonotype was seen many times. The chain recombines TRBV7-2 with TRBJ2-7; D might be TRBD1 or TRBD2, each matching 5 bases. V was shortened by 1 base and J by 3 bases, with 7 bases between the two germline ends. CDR3 size: 13 residues. CDR1 and CDR2 (germline): SGHTA, FQGNSA. This chain's CDR3 is CASSLGGVYEQYF. For the CDR3, the DNA is TGTGCCAGCAGCTTAGGAGGGGTCTACGAGCAGTACTTC.

This clonotype showed up many times. This chain uses TRBV10-3 with TRBJ1-5, with 8 bases fitting TRBD1. Per germline, CDR1 ENHRY and CDR2 SYGVKD. The CDR3 has 13 amino acids. V shed 10 bases and J 7 bases; nucleotides not matched to a gene: 9. The CDR3 DNA is TGTGCCACAGGACAGGGAATTACGCAGCCCCAGCATTTT. Amino acids: CATGQGITQPQHF.

This clonotype was seen repeatedly, ten times or more. This rearrangement joins TRBV20-1 to TRBJ2-1, with a tentative D call TRBD2 (5 bases). V was clipped by 1 base and J by 4 bases, with 17 bases between them. This CDR3 has 16 amino acids. Germline V lookup: CDR1 DFQATT, CDR2 SNEGSKA (reference sequence). CDR3 in amino acids: CSARALSGSGYNEQFF. The CDR3 DNA sequence: TGCAGTGCTAGAGCTCTCTCCGGAAGCGGTTACAATGAGCAGTTCTTC.

This clonotype was observed many times. The gene calls are TRBV9 and TRBJ1-1; TRBD1 matches at 7 bases. With V trimmed by 3 bases and J by 0 bases, 5 bases remained unmatched. The CDR3 loop spans 15 amino acids. CDR1 is SGDLS, CDR2 YYNGEE, per germline. CDR3 loop: CASSALTGMNTEAFF. DNA for the CDR3: TGTGCCAGCAGCGCCCTGACAGGGATGAACACTGAAGCTTTCTTT.

Many counts were recorded for this clonotype. V and J are TRBV12-3 or TRBV12-4 and TRBJ2-5; D might be TRBD1 or TRBD2, each matching 5 bases. This CDR3 region has 15 residues. Trimming stripped 2 bases from V and 1 base from J, with 11 bases between. CDR3 nucleotides: TGTGCCAGCAGTTTACTCCCGGGGACCCAAGAGACCCAGTACTTC. Its translation is CASSLLPGTQETQYF.

This clonotype has ten or more counts. V is TRBV12-3 or TRBV12-4 and J is TRBJ2-1; D is unresolved. The ends were cut back, 2 bases at V and 0 bases at J, with 8 bases in the middle. The CDR3 has 15 residues. In DNA form, the CDR3 reads TGTGCCAGCAGTTTAAGTCTATCCTCCTACAATGAGCAGTTCTTC. Amino acids: CASSLSLSSYNEQFF.

This clonotype was counted many times. The chain employs TRBV29-1 and TRBJ1-5; D ambiguous. The CDR3 spans 13 residues. V was shortened by 4 bases and J by 3 bases, with 10 bases between the two germline ends. Germline V gene sequence: CDR1 SQVTM, CDR2 ANQGSEA. CDR3 nucleotide sequence: TGCAGCGTTGTTTGGCAGCCCAATCAGCCCCAGCATTTT. This encodes CSVVWQPNQPQHF.

This clonotype was counted at least ten times. The gene calls are TRBV10-3 and TRBJ2-1; 7 nucleotides match TRBD2. The CDR3 has 13 residues. The V segment lost 8 bases and the J segment 5 bases; nucleotides outside the gene matches: 6. Per the germline V gene, CDR1 is ENHRY and CDR2 is SYGVKD. CDR3 bases: TGTGCCATCCGCGCGGGGGTAAACAATGAGCAGTTCTTC. Amino acid sequence: CAIRAGVNNEQFF.

At least ten counts were recorded for this clonotype. The chain combines TRBV20-1 with TRBJ2-5, with TRBD2 matching over 7 bases. V was pared by 5 bases and J by 3 bases, with 9 bases of the junction left unmatched. The germline gives CDR1 DFQATT, CDR2 SNEGSKA (reference sequence). CDR3 size: 14 residues. The CDR3 reads CSAQKSGGKETQYF. The CDR3 DNA reads TGCAGTGCTCAGAAGTCGGGGGGAAAAGAGACCCAGTACTTC.

This clonotype was observed a few times. The chain employs TRBV9 and TRBJ2-7, with D tentatively TRBD2 (6 bases). The V end lost 0 bases, the J end lost 4 bases, and 14 bases lay between the germline ends. The CDR3 is made up of 15 amino acids. Germline V gene sequence: CDR1 SGDLS, CDR2 YYNGEE. The CDR3 loop is CASSVETGATYEQYF. For the CDR3, the DNA is TGTGCCAGCAGCGTAGAAACGGGAGCGACGTACGAGCAGTACTTC.

This clonotype was recorded at least ten times. This chain connects TRBV18 to TRBJ2-7, with 9 bases that match TRBD2. The CDR3 consists of 16 residues. Germline-derived CDR1 and CDR2 are KGHSH and LQKENI. Trimming cost V 0 bases and J 4 bases; bases outside gene matches: 7. As DNA, the CDR3 is TGTGCCAGCTCACCACCCGTTGCGGGAGGGCCTTACGAGCAGTACTTC. This gives the protein CASSPPVAGGPYEQYF.